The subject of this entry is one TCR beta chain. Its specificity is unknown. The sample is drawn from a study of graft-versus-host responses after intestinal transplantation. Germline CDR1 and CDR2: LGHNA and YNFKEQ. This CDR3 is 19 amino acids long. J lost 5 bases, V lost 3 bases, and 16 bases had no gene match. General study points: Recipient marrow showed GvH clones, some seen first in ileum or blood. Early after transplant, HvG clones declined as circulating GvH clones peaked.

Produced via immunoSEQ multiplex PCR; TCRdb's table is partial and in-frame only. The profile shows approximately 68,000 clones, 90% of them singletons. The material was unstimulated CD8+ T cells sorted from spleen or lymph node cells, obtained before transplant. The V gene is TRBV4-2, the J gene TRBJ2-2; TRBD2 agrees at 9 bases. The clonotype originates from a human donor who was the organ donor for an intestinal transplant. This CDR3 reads CASSQAPWTSDRQTGELFF. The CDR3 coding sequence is TGTGCCAGCAGCCAGGCCCCCTGGACTAGCGACCGCCAGACCGGGGAGCTGTTTTTT.